This T cell receptor (beta chain) was recorded in a study of Graves' ophthalmopathy and Graves' hyperthyroidism. About the research overall: Upon initial diagnosis and before any treatment, peripheral blood was collected.

Germline CDR1 is SGHVS and CDR2 is FQNEAQ. The CDR3 has 15 residues. The ends were cut back, 3 bases at V and 4 bases at J, with 12 bases in the middle. RNA transcripts served as template for amplifying TCR beta CDR3 sequences. A first-round RT-PCR used HTBI primers, followed by a second-round multiplex PCR. MiXCR, run by TCRdb on the multiplex PCR reads, gives a single entry per CDR3 protein. The data contain hundreds of thousands of distinct CDR3 sequences, about 44% of them singletons. This clonotype occurred a few times. Input material: peripheral blood. The sequence was collected from an adult man with Graves' ophthalmopathy. The chain couples TRBV7-8 to TRBJ1-4; D is uncertain. CDR3 protein: CASSFEAGLNEKLFF. The CDR3 DNA reads as TGTGCCAGCAGCTTTGAAGCAGGCCTTAATGAAAAACTGTTTTTT.